The 21 T cell receptor beta chains listed next were all sequenced from one sample in a study of shared clonotypes between healthy human individuals (dated by TCRdb to 2020 to 2021). The method was the immunoSEQ multiplex PCR assay. The table comes from immuneACCESS by way of TCRdb, which keeps in-frame sequences with V and J called. Part of the clones is missing from these tables; in studies checked, under half for an unresolved V gene and the rest for unknown reasons. The sample yields about half a million clones; 79% were counted once. Approximately 12% of the sample is held by the ten biggest clonotypes. Sequenced input: PBMCs. The receptors shown here come from a woman aged 35 to 49 in good health. Some clones in this sample may be carry-over from other donors' samples.

V usage is TRBV5-1 and J usage is TRBJ2-1; D is unresolved. The CDR3 runs to 14 residues. V shed 3 bases and J shed 12 bases, with 19 bases lying between them. CDR1 is SGHRS, CDR2 YFSETQ, per germline. The CDR3 region is CASSSSPGPVVQFF. CDR3 nucleotides: TGCGCCAGCAGCTCTTCCCCCGGTCCGGTTGTGCAGTTCTTC.

CDR3 sequence: CASSDPSWSPFYEQYF. The CDR3, as DNA: TGTGCCAGCAGTGACCCGAGTTGGAGTCCTTTCTACGAGCAGTACTTC. This chain uses TRBV6-4 with TRBJ2-7; D remains unclear. The CDR3 contains 16 residues. V shed 2 bases and J shed 3 bases, with 17 bases lying between them. Germline V gives CDR1 MRHNA, CDR2 SNTAGT.

This clone was counted a few times. The rearrangement links TRBV28 to TRBJ2-3, with 9 bases lining up with TRBD2. The V segment lost 3 bases and the J segment 4 bases; nucleotides outside the gene matches: 5. The V gene's germline CDR1 is MDHEN and CDR2 SYDVKM. This CDR3 has 15 amino acids. The CDR3 protein is CASSLREGRADTQYF. Written as DNA, the CDR3 is TGTGCCAGCAGTTTGCGGGAGGGCCGCGCAGATACGCAGTATTTT.

The V and J genes are TRBV2 and TRBJ1-2; possible D gene TRBD1, 5 bases. This CDR3 spans 14 amino acids. V shed 7 bases and J shed 3 bases, with 15 bases lying between them. Germline CDR1 and CDR2: SNHLY and FYNNEI. This chain's CDR3 is CASNIYGRDYGYTF. CDR3 nucleotides: TGTGCCAGCAACATATACGGCAGGGACTATGGCTACACCTTC. Full variable domain (missing parts from reference TRBV2 and TRBJ1-2): EPEVTQTPSHQVTQMGQEVILRCVPISNHLYFYWYRQILGQKVEFLVSFYNNEISEKSEIFDDQFSVERPDGSNFTLKIRSTKLEDSAMYFCASNIYGRDYGYTFGSGTRLTVV.

The chain carries TRBV5-6 and TRBJ2-1; 9 bases are a match to TRBD2. Germline V gene sequence: CDR1 SGHDT, CDR2 YYEEEE. The CDR3 has 15 amino acids. V lost 1 base and J lost 10; bases outside the gene matches: 9. The CDR3 here is CASSLMGGRAGEQFF. For the CDR3, the DNA is TGTGCCAGCAGCTTGATGGGCGGGAGGGCCGGGGAGCAGTTCTTC.

This chain joins TRBV25-1 and TRBJ2-7; 8 bases agree with TRBD2. The trim removed 0 bases at V and 2 bases at J, leaving 3 bases unmatched. Germline V gives CDR1 MGHDK, CDR2 SYGVNS. The CDR3 covers 15 residues. The CDR3 region is CASSEYRGLAYEQYF. The CDR3 nucleotides read TGTGCCAGCAGTGAATATCGGGGACTAGCCTACGAGCAGTACTTC.

The rearrangement joins TRBV27 to TRBJ2-7; TRBD2 matches at 16 bases. V trimming: 6 bases; J trimming: 4 bases; junction bases outside the gene matches: 15. This CDR3 comprises 19 residues. Germline V gene sequence: CDR1 MNHEY, CDR2 SMNVEV (reference sequence). In DNA form, the CDR3 reads TGTGCCAGCAGCCCCGAGGCCCCCCCGGGACTAGCGGGAGGGTACGAGCAGTACTTC. Translating gives CASSPEAPPGLAGGYEQYF.

The chain is built from TRBV10-3 and TRBJ2-1; TRBD2 is a possible D gene (6 bases). The CDR3 totals 15 residues. Germline CDR1 is ENHRY and CDR2 is SYGVKD. V was trimmed by 3 bases and J by 4 bases, leaving 13 bases between them. CDR3 DNA sequence: TGTGCCATCAGTGAAACCGGGACTGGATACAATGAGCAGTTCTTC. Its protein product is CAISETGTGYNEQFF.

V usage is TRBV10-2 and J usage is TRBJ1-5; 9 positions match TRBD1. CDR1 and CDR2 (germline): WSHSY, SAAADI. This CDR3 has 15 amino acids. The junction had 10 bases not matched to a gene; V was cut back by 7 bases and J by 6 bases. The CDR3 here is CASNPGTGISQPQHF. The CDR3 DNA reads TGCGCCAGCAACCCCGGGACAGGGATTTCTCAGCCCCAGCATTTT.

A note on this clone: With a far larger clone one base away, a read error is the likely cause. J is TRBJ2-2 and V is TRBV6-6, with 7 bases matching TRBD2. CDR3 length: 16 amino acids. The germline CDR1 and CDR2 sequences are MNHNY and SVGAGI (reference sequence). V was clipped by 5 bases and J by 1 base; unmatched bases: 7. The CDR3 coding sequence is TGTGCCAGCAGTCATAGGACTAGAATGAACACCGGGGAGCTGTTTTTT. Protein sequence: CASSHRTRMNTGELFF.

V usage is TRBV5-1 and J usage is TRBJ2-5; 7 nucleotides line up with TRBD1. Unmatched junction bases numbered 6, after V lost 4 bases and J lost 0 bases. The CDR3 runs 15 residues. The germline CDR1 and CDR2 sequences are SGHRS and YFSETQ. For the CDR3, the DNA is TGCGCCAGCAGCACAAGGACAGGAAACCAAGAGACCCAGTACTTC. It is translated as CASSTRTGNQETQYF.

This clone appeared a single time. This chain uses TRBV2 with TRBJ1-5, with D unclear. The germline V and J ends were trimmed by 2 bases and 6 bases, with 14 bases remaining between them. CDR3 length: 15 residues. Germline assignment: CDR1 SNHLY and CDR2 FYNNEI. The CDR3 sequence: CASSEIGQSGQPQHF. The DNA for the CDR3 is TGTGCCAGCAGTGAAATTGGGCAGTCTGGTCAGCCCCAGCATTTT. The whole variable domain, remainder taken from reference TRBV2 and TRBJ1-5, is EPEVTQTPSHQVTQMGQEVILRCVPISNHLYFYWYRQILGQKVEFLVSFYNNEISEKSEIFDDQFSVERPDGSNFTLKIRSTKLEDSAMYFCASSEIGQSGQPQHFGDGTRLSIL.

CDR3 amino acids: CASSLGGQSNTGELFF. The CDR3 region has the DNA TGCGCCAGCAGCTTGGGAGGACAGTCGAACACCGGGGAGCTGTTTTTT. The rearrangement joins TRBV5-1 to TRBJ2-2; TRBD1 might be the D (6 bases). The CDR3 length is 16 residues. V was shortened by 0 bases and J by 0 bases, with 9 bases between the two germline ends. Germline-derived CDR1 and CDR2 are SGHRS and YFSETQ.

V gene TRBV10-3 combines with J gene TRBJ2-7, with 10 bases aligning to TRBD1. V gave up 6 bases and J gave up 2 bases; unmatched junction bases: 4. The germline V gene has CDR1 ENHRY and CDR2 SYGVKD. This CDR3 has 14 amino acids. In nucleotides, the CDR3 is TGTGCCATCAGCCCGGGACAGGGGCCCTACGAGCAGTACTTC. This gives the protein CAISPGQGPYEQYF.

The V call is TRBV6-5, the J call TRBJ1-4; D ambiguous. The CDR3 has 15 residues. The V gene lost 0 bases and the J gene lost 1 base, with 6 bases spanning the gap. Germline CDR1 MNHEY, CDR2 SVGAGI. In DNA, the CDR3 is TGTGCCAGCAGTTACTCGATCGGAACTAATGAAAAACTGTTTTTT. It specifies CASSYSIGTNEKLFF.

This chain connects TRBV15 to TRBJ2-3, with 13 bases identical to TRBD2. The CDR3 loop spans 18 amino acids. V lost 4 bases and J lost 6; bases outside the gene matches: 13. Germline assignment: CDR1 LNHNV and CDR2 YYDKDF (reference sequence). CDR3 sequence reads: CATSIRTSGSFFADTQYF. The CDR3 DNA reads as TGTGCCACCAGCATTAGGACTAGCGGGAGCTTTTTCGCCGATACGCAGTATTTT.

This chain uses TRBV10-3 with TRBJ1-2, with a possible D match to TRBD1 (5 bases). Looked up from germline, CDR1 is ENHRY and CDR2 is SYGVKD. The CDR3 is 15 residues long. V gave up 3 bases and J gave up 4 bases, with 15 bases separating them. CDR3 residues: CAISDYQGTRYGYTF. The CDR3 nucleotides are TGTGCCATCAGTGACTACCAGGGCACGCGCTATGGCTACACCTTC.

The V and J genes are TRBV11-2 and TRBJ2-3; D is uncertain. Per germline, CDR1 SGHAT and CDR2 FQNNGV. The CDR3 covers 11 residues. Trimming took 6 bases from V and 6 from J, leaving 7 bases between them. The CDR3 protein is CASSSLDTQYF. The CDR3, as DNA: TGTGCCAGCAGTTCTCTGGATACGCAGTATTTT.

The rearrangement joins TRBV25-1 to TRBJ1-1; 9 bases match TRBD1. There are 15 residues in the CDR3. The germline CDR1 and CDR2 sequences are MGHDK and SYGVNS. Unmatched junction bases numbered 4, after V lost 3 bases and J lost 2 bases. This chain's CDR3 is CASSEDRGFNTEAFF. The DNA for the CDR3 is TGTGCCAGCAGTGAGGACAGGGGATTCAACACTGAAGCTTTCTTT.

Remarks on this clone: Being one base from a much bigger clone, this may be a read error. Other DNA variants within this sample encode the same CDR3. This chain links TRBV29-1 with TRBJ1-1, with no clear D. The CDR3 is made up of 13 amino acids. The V gene lost 4 bases and the J gene lost 1 base, with 10 bases spanning the gap. CDR1 is SQVTM, CDR2 ANQGSEA, per germline. Here the CDR3 DNA reads TGCAGCGTTGGCGTTGGCGGGAACACTGAAGCTTTCTTT. Protein: CSVGVGGNTEAFF.

Only a few counts were recorded for this clone. The genes are TRBV28 and TRBJ2-1; TRBD2 matches 11 bases. J gave up 3 bases and V 6 bases, and 4 bases lay outside the gene matches. The length of the CDR3 is 15 residues. Per germline, CDR1 MDHEN and CDR2 SYDVKM. The CDR3 reads CASSPTSGSYNEQFF. CDR3 bases: TGTGCCAGCAGCCCAACTAGCGGGAGCTACAATGAGCAGTTCTTC.